Listed here is a single T cell receptor (beta chain). This clonotype was counted only a few times. The antigen it recognizes is unknown. The record has no base qualities; no much larger clone is one base away. The data are from a study of T cells in Graves' hyperthyroidism and ophthalmopathy (dated by TCRdb to between 2018 and 2020). Regarding the research as a whole: Peripheral blood was sampled at the time of initial diagnosis, prior to any treatment. TCR V-J signatures able to tell the groups apart were searched for in a discovery cohort of 90 to 100 patients, of whom roughly 42 had Graves' ophthalmopathy and under 65 had stable Graves' hyperthyroidism. Prospective prediction of ophthalmopathy was tested in an independent validation cohort of 18 to 20 hyperthyroidism patients and some 17 patients who later progressed to ophthalmopathy. The 95 to 100 discovery patients were randomly divided into training and test sets at a 7:3 ratio. Thyroid tissue and blood T-cell repertoires from six or seven Graves' hyperthyroidism patients were also compared in the study. Once sampling was done, hyperthyroidism patients were given methimazole at a starting dose of 30 mg daily, whereas ophthalmopathy patients were given high-dose intravenous methylprednisolone. The paper describes TCR Vbeta CDR3 sequencing of 135 peripheral blood samples, made up of approximately 40 ophthalmopathy patients, approximately 73 hyperthyroidism patients and 17 progressor patients. Beyond this particular receptor, the publication reports: No statistical method was used to set the sample size in advance, and investigators knew the group allocation. Most expanded thyroid clonotypes (frequency above 0.001) were also detected in blood, a finding suggesting that blood repertoires may reflect thyroid immune responses. During validation, the model predicted progression to ophthalmopathy a median of around 6 months ahead of onset, with just under 71% sensitivity and under 85% specificity. In cross-validation, a model built on a 13 V-J signature told ophthalmopathy apart from stable hyperthyroidism with less than 90% sensitivity and around 84% specificity, and in testing the same model reached 80%/75%.

V is shortened by 6 bases, J by 5 bases, and the region joining them spans 14 bases. The germline V gene yields SGHTA for CDR1 and FQGTGA for CDR2. Spanning cysteine to phenylalanine, the CDR3 consists of 13 amino acids. The entry retains the CDR3 DNA only, 39 bases that are in frame from base 1. TCR beta CDR3 regions were amplified from RNA transcripts. The TCR CDR3 was subjected to a first round of RT-PCR using the HTBI primer set and the Qiagen OneStep RT-PCR kit. Libraries were constructed in a second round of multiplex PCR, after which size selection and purification were carried out. The libraries were sequenced on an Illumina HiSeq2000 using paired-end 100 bp reads. The study's processing was this. SOAPnuke was used to process the raw data, with reads discarded if the reads contained adapters or uncalled bases, had a mean Phred below 15, or lacked an exact constant-primer or identifier match. COPE v1.2.5 was used to merge high-quality paired reads, and clonotypes were defined as unique nucleotide sequences. Clonotypes were aligned to IMGT TRBV, TRBD and TRBJ reference segments using MiTCR v1.1. The analysis included only V-J combinations with a frequency above 0.0001, which together covered approximately 99% of the repertoires. The TCS score was defined as F50 (clonal expansion) divided by E x V (chaos), with BLOSUM62-based TCRdist calculated between CDR3 peptides within each V-J. Welch's t-statistics and random forest reduced 514 V-J features to 10 to 15, which were used in a naive Bayes classifier (R e1071). In TCRdb, the public reads were trimmed at Q25 with fastp and aligned with MiXCR, with productive beta chains retained. When rows share a CDR3 protein, they turn into one entry using the most common DNA and genes. In this record, the V and J calls reflect TCRdb's handling and not the investigators' own analysis. The sample records hundreds of thousands of distinct CDR3 sequences, about a sixth of which are singletons. The ten largest make up 3.5% to 4% of the sample.

Stable Graves' hyperthyroidism was defined as no progression to ophthalmopathy during 18 months of follow-up. Hyperthyroidism patients were newly diagnosed, with disease duration under 2 months, and aged 18 to 65 years. The study excluded patients with uncontrolled infections, other autoimmune diseases, pregnancy or lactation. Diagnoses relied on clinical symptoms, serum thyroxine and TRAb, thyroid ultrasound and orbital computed tomography. PBMCs were isolated from about 9 ml of fresh peripheral blood by Ficoll-Paque density gradient centrifugation. Total RNA was extracted using Trizol reagent, and RNA quality was assessed on an Agilent 2100 Bioanalyzer.

This TCR derives from a woman in her thirties with Graves' hyperthyroidism. The V gene is TRBV7-3 and the J gene is TRBJ2-7; the D gene cannot be named for sure. The sample consisted of blood. This receptor carries the CDR3 CASSYSNHNEQYF. The DNA sequence is as follows: TGTGCCAGCAGTTATTCGAACCACAACGAGCAGTACTTC. Outside the CDR3, residues come from the reference TRBV7-3 and TRBJ2-7 proteins, so the full variable domain is: GAGVSQTPSNKVTEKGKYVELRCDPISGHTALYWYRQSLGQGPEFLIYFQGTGAADDSGLPNDRFFAVRPEGSVSTLKIQRTERGDSAVYLCASSYSNHNEQYFGPGTRLTVT.